These 14 T cell receptor beta chains came from one sample sequenced in a study of CD8 T cells in ankylosing spondylitis. Study-wide points: Characteristic of ankylosing spondylitis blood, it appeared, was a TCR beta motif comprising roughly eight highly homologous variants.

Their recognized antigens are unknown. TCRdb reprocessed the 5' RACE reads via MiXCR and lists one record per CDR3 protein. The sample has approximately 540,000 distinct CDR3 sequences; about 13% are singletons. Sequenced input: blood, either unsorted or a sorted T cell fraction (not recorded which). These receptors were obtained from a male donor with ankylosing spondylitis.

The V gene is TRBV20-1, the J gene TRBJ1-5, with D uncertain. V was clipped by 0 bases and J by 2 bases, with 11 bases between them. CDR1 and CDR2 (germline): DFQATT, SNEGSKA (reference sequence). The CDR3 loop spans 15 amino acids. CDR3 region: CSARDVGGGNQPQHF. The CDR3 nucleotides read TGCAGTGCTAGAGATGTAGGCGGGGGCAATCAGCCCCAGCATTTT.

The V call is TRBV5-1, the J call TRBJ1-6; a weak D match, TRBD1 (5 bases). The germline CDR1 and CDR2 sequences are SGHRS and YFSETQ. This CDR3 contains 14 residues. The V gene lost 2 bases and the J gene lost 7 bases, with 10 bases spanning the gap. CDR3 protein: CASSFMGVNSPLHF. CDR3 bases: TGCGCCAGCAGCTTTATGGGGGTAAATTCACCCCTCCACTTT.

This clonotype was detected a few times. This chain connects TRBV19 to TRBJ1-1, with D possibly being TRBD1 (6 bases). CDR3 length equals 13 residues. V dropped 6 bases and J dropped 4 bases, with 12 bases sitting between them. Germline loops: CDR1 LNHDA, CDR2 SQIVND (reference sequence). CDR3 residues: CASSPQGSTEAFF. CDR3 nucleotide sequence: TGTGCCAGTAGCCCACAGGGAAGCACTGAAGCTTTCTTT.

The sample holds many counts of this clonotype. CDR3 region: CASSWAGGGQPQHF. The CDR3 DNA sequence: TGTGCCAGCAGTTGGGCTGGGGGCGGTCAGCCCCAGCATTTT. This sequence joins TRBV12-3 or TRBV12-4 and TRBJ1-5; weak D call: TRBD1 (6 bases). The CDR3 sequence is 14 residues long. Trimming removed 4 bases from V and 6 bases from J, with 13 bases in between.

The CDR3 nucleotides read TGTGCCAGCAGCTTAGCGACTAGCGGGATGGGTAGAAGCAATGAGCAGTTCTTC. Its protein product is CASSLATSGMGRSNEQFF. The chain joins TRBV7-6 to TRBJ2-1, with 11 bases fitting TRBD2. The germline V gene encodes CDR1 SGHVS and CDR2 FNYEAQ. V was clipped by 0 bases and J by 6 bases; unmatched bases: 10. The CDR3 length is 18 residues. The variable domain in full, completed from reference TRBV7-6 and TRBJ2-1, reads GAGVSQSPRYKVTKRGQDVALRCDPISGHVSLYWYRQALGQGPEFLTYFNYEAQQDKSGLPNDRFSAERPEGSISTLTIQRTEQRDSAMYRCASSLATSGMGRSNEQFFGPGTRLTVL.

The chain carries TRBV2 and TRBJ2-1; D is ambiguous. Trimming took 6 bases from V and 3 from J, leaving 9 bases between them. CDR3 length: 13 amino acids. The germline V gene encodes CDR1 SNHLY and CDR2 FYNNEI. In nucleotides, the CDR3 is TGTGCCAGCAGGTTGACACACTACAATGAGCAGTTCTTC. This sequence encodes CASRLTHYNEQFF.

This rearrangement joins TRBV24-1 to TRBJ2-7, with a weak D call TRBD2 (6 bases). Between the trimmed V and J ends, which lost 3 bases and 7 bases, there was a span of 15 bases. The CDR3 runs 14 residues. Germline V gene lookup returns CDR1 KGHDR and CDR2 SFDVKD. CDR3 sequence reads: CATSDGGNGREQYF. The DNA for the CDR3 is TGTGCCACCAGTGATGGGGGGAACGGTAGAGAGCAGTACTTC.

This clonotype has only a few counts. The chain links TRBV20-1 to TRBJ2-6; D remains unclear. CDR3 length: 15 residues. V lost 3 bases and J 0 bases, leaving 9 bases between the germline ends. Germline CDR1 DFQATT, CDR2 SNEGSKA (reference sequence). The CDR3 region is CSASESVSGANVLTF. DNA for the CDR3: TGCAGTGCTAGTGAATCCGTCTCTGGGGCCAACGTCCTGACTTTC.

This chain joins TRBV7-8 and TRBJ2-3; 7 bases are shared with TRBD2. The CDR3 covers 13 residues. CDR1 and CDR2 from the germline V gene are SGHVS and FQNEAQ. In DNA, the CDR3 is TGTGCTGCGGGGCTAGCGGACACAGATACGCAGTATTTT. The encoded protein is CAAGLADTDTQYF.

This sequence joins TRBV10-2 and TRBJ2-2, with TRBD1 as a possible D gene (6 bases). The germline CDR1 and CDR2 sequences are WSHSY and SAAADI. The germline V and J ends were trimmed by 4 bases and 2 bases, with 11 bases remaining between them. The CDR3 is 15 amino acids. CDR3 DNA: TGCGCCAGCAGTGTAGGGGGATCCAACACCGGGGAGCTGTTTTTT. It encodes CASSVGGSNTGELFF.

The V call is TRBV9, the J call TRBJ2-6; TRBD2 is a possible D gene (6 bases). The germline V gene encodes CDR1 SGDLS and CDR2 YYNGEE. The CDR3 is made up of 16 amino acids. Trimming took 3 bases from V and 0 from J, leaving 10 bases between them. CDR3: CASSEDYFSGANVLTF. The CDR3 coding sequence is TGTGCCAGCAGCGAGGACTATTTCTCTGGGGCCAACGTCCTGACTTTC.

This clonotype was detected only a few times. The genes are TRBV5-4 and TRBJ2-7; D perhaps matches TRBD2 (5 bases). Germline CDR1 and CDR2: SGHNT and YYREEE (reference sequence). This CDR3 is built from 15 residues. V was cut by 1 base and J by 0 bases, with 11 bases left in between. CDR3 amino acids: CASSLSGPSSYEQYF. Here the CDR3 DNA reads TGTGCCAGCAGCTTGAGCGGACCTAGCTCCTACGAGCAGTACTTC.

The chain combines TRBV5-6 with TRBJ2-1, with 11 bases fitting TRBD2. CDR3 length: 16 residues. Trimming at V came to 7 bases and at J to 1 base, leaving 7 bases not matched to a gene. Germline lookup yields CDR1 SGHDT and CDR2 YYEEEE. The CDR3 protein is CASSSSGRASYNEQFF. The CDR3 region has the DNA TGTGCCAGCTCCAGTAGCGGGAGGGCGTCCTACAATGAGCAGTTCTTC.

The V call is TRBV30, the J call TRBJ2-3, with TRBD2 as a possible D gene (6 bases). CDR1 GTSNPN and CDR2 SVGIG come from the germline V gene (reference sequence). The V end lost 5 bases, the J end lost 3 bases, and 12 bases lay between the germline ends. CDR3 size: 13 residues. The CDR3 region is CAWAGLRTDTQYF. CDR3 DNA sequence: TGTGCCTGGGCGGGACTTCGAACAGATACGCAGTATTTT. Filled out from reference TRBV30 and TRBJ2-3, the complete variable domain reads SQTIHQWPATLVQPVGSPLSLECTVEGTSNPNLYWYRQAAGRGLQLLFYSVGIGQISSEVPQNLSASRPQDRQFILSSKKLLLSDSGFYLCAWAGLRTDTQYFGPGTRLTVL.